This TCR beta chain was identified in a study of blood T cell repertoires in COVID-19. In the authors' methods: Amplification of reference gene primers was used by the study to estimate nucleated cell counts. Clones were read by immunoSEQ multiplex PCR, and TCRdb kept only the in-frame ones, dropping some. That table supplies the V and J calls and clone size; D and trimming were determined from the DNA. The data show fewer than 200,000 clones, around 87% seen once. Those who participated ranged in age from about 18 to 89 years and resided in 20 to 30 US areas. Participants' own reports of clinical history determined their cohort assignment. The source of this sequence is a woman in her thirties or forties in a cohort exposed to, infected with or recovered from COVID-19 (not recorded which). Input material: PBMCs or T cells enriched from blood (not recorded which).

The chain's CDR3 is CASSKPGQGLNEQYF. As DNA, the CDR3 is TGTGCCAGCAGCAAACCGGGACAGGGGCTCAACGAGCAGTACTTC. The rearrangement uses TRBV6-2 or TRBV6-3 and TRBJ2-7; 10 bases agree with TRBD1. The length of the CDR3 is 15 residues. The junction had 10 bases not matched to a gene; V was cut back by 6 bases and J by 5 bases. Germline V gene lookup returns CDR1 MNHEY and CDR2 SVGEGT.